The T cell receptor beta chain described here comes from a study of shared clonotypes between healthy human individuals. There are 15 residues in the CDR3. The germline gives CDR1 SGHRS, CDR2 YFSETQ. V lost 4 bases, J lost 6 bases, and 1 base stayed unmatched. As to this clone: Antigen specificity is unknown.

Method: immunoSEQ multiplex PCR; TCRdb's copy keeps in-frame clones and lacks some. The sample has 2,500,000 or so clones; around nine tenths are singletons. Study-wide results and caveats: The study sampled only blood, and tissue repertoires likely differ.

The V gene is TRBV5-1, the J gene TRBJ2-1, with 16 bases matching TRBD2. The clonotype comes from a young man in good health. The sample consisted of naive CD4+ T cells sorted from blood. Indicated subset: CD45RA+ positively selected. The CDR3 sequence: CASSGTSGRGNEQFF. The CDR3 DNA reads as TGCGCCAGCAGCGGGACTAGCGGGAGGGGCAATGAGCAGTTCTTC.